This T cell receptor beta chain was recorded in a study of spatial heterogeneity in lung cancer. In TCRdb, the 5' RACE reads were re-called with MiXCR into one record per CDR3 protein. The repertoire includes about 38,000 distinct CDR3 sequences, 5% to 6.5% of them detected once, and about a quarter sits in the top ten. As for time point: sample taken at primary tumor resection. Tumor, nontumor lung or frozen PBMC supplied whole RNA that was sequenced unsorted. The CDR3 covers 15 residues. The V gene's germline CDR1 is MNHEY and CDR2 SVGEGT. V was clipped by 6 bases and J by 1 base; unmatched bases: 7. This clonotype has a count of ten or more.

This clonotype was sampled from a female donor with early-stage non-small cell lung cancer. The V call is TRBV6-2 or TRBV6-3, the J call TRBJ1-1, with 8 bases matching TRBD1. The specimen was PBMCs, collected at surgery. DNA for the CDR3: TGTGCCAGCAGAGAATCAGGGGGCCGGAACACTGAAGCTTTCTTT. It codes for CASRESGGRNTEAFF.